This entry concerns a single TCR beta chain. The antigen remains undetermined. Indicated treatment: about 20 received Ad26.COV2.S at low or high dose, single or two shots; roughly 5 received placebo; per-sample allocation not given. Specimens were obtained on day 63 following the first vaccine or placebo injection. The sample came from a Boston adult aged 18-55 years. This sample is drawn from a study of Ad26.COV2.S vaccination and SARS-CoV-2 variants. Overall study context: Participants got Ad26.COV2.S intramuscularly, once or twice 56 days apart.

Germline V gene lookup returns CDR1 KGHSH and CDR2 LQKENI. V shed 8 bases and J shed 4 bases, with 17 bases lying between them. The CDR3 spans 14 residues. Points from the study as a whole: Vaccine recipients and placebo recipients showed similar non-spike TCR breadth. The breadth of spike-specific CD8+ and CD4+ T cell responses after vaccination was reportedly substantial.

The protocol was immunoSEQ multiplex PCR, while the TCRdb copy is restricted to in-frame clones and leaves out a portion. Found here are 380,000 or so clones, under 90% of them singletons; the top ten hold approximately 7.8%. The source of this sequence is a person between 18 and 65 years old who received the Ad26.COV2.S COVID-19 vaccine or a placebo. The source material was peripheral blood, sampled in a trial of Ad26.COV2.S vaccine versus placebo. V and J are TRBV18 and TRBJ1-1; D perhaps matches TRBD1 (6 bases). For the CDR3, the DNA is TGTGCCAGCGCCGCACAGGGTGGGGGCACTGAAGCTTTCTTT. The encoded protein is CASAAQGGGTEAFF.